This is a list of T cell receptor beta chains from one sample in a study of blood T cell repertoires in COVID-19. Measured with immunoSEQ multiplex PCR; TCRdb has only the in-frame clones, and not every one. The sample has about 180,000 clones; around 83% are singletons. Sequenced sample: peripheral blood. Every receptor here comes from a human donor in a cohort sampled during active COVID-19. Each CDR3 is given with its conserved first and last residue. Each record gives: V gene, D gene, J gene, clone size, CDR3 protein, CDR3 DNA. A D gene is named only where the DNA matches it firmly. Some rows have no size entry. The others give once, few or many, or a class for an expanded clone.

TRBV6-6	.	TRBJ2-7	.	CASTPDWTYEQYF	TGTGCCAGCACGCCGGACTGGACCTACGAGCAGTACTTC
TRBV7-2	.	TRBJ1-3	few	CASSFYGDSGNTIYF	TGTGCCAGCAGCTTTTACGGTGACTCTGGAAACACCATATATTTT
TRBV5-1	.	TRBJ2-1	.	CASSLPGGEQFF	TGCGCCAGCAGCTTACCGGGTGGTGAGCAGTTCTTC
TRBV5-6	.	TRBJ2-5	.	CASSLGQDRGYF	TGTGCCAGCAGCTTGGGACAGGACCGTGGGTACTTC
TRBV7-9	TRBD1	TRBJ1-1	.	CASSPGTGWPEAFF	TGTGCCAGCAGCCCCGGGACAGGGTGGCCTGAAGCTTTCTTT
TRBV18	.	TRBJ2-2	few	CASSPTEGQYTGELFF	TGTGCCAGCTCACCCACCGAGGGTCAGTACACCGGGGAGCTGTTTTTT
TRBV19	.	TRBJ1-2	few	CASTLQGMGGYTF	TGTGCCAGTACCCTACAGGGTATGGGGGGCTACACCTTC
TRBV6-2/TRBV6-3	TRBD2	TRBJ2-5	once	CASRPSGGTLGTQYF	TGTGCCAGCAGACCTAGCGGGGGCACTCTTGGGACCCAGTACTTC
TRBV11-2	.	TRBJ2-7	.	CASSLAGSSYEQYF	TGTGCCAGCAGCTTAGCGGGATCCTCATACGAGCAGTACTTC
TRBV7-2	.	TRBJ2-2	.	CASSLTGRDTGELFF	TGTGCCAGCAGCTTAACAGGGCGGGACACCGGGGAGCTGTTTTTT
TRBV24-1	.	TRBJ2-7	.	CATSTGSGLGEQYF	TGTGCCACCAGTACAGGGTCGGGCCTGGGCGAGCAGTACTTC
TRBV14	TRBD1	TRBJ1-1	.	CASSLVRDRVEAFF	TGTGCCAGCAGCCTTGTCCGGGACAGGGTGGAAGCTTTCTTT
TRBV6-5	TRBD1	TRBJ2-7	.	CASSSRTGGARYEQYF	TGTGCCAGCAGTTCACGGACAGGGGGCGCGAGATACGAGCAGTACTTC
TRBV7-9	.	TRBJ2-7	.	CASSFQQGEQYF	TGTGCCAGCAGCTTTCAGCAGGGAGAGCAGTACTTC